This T cell receptor (beta chain) was documented in a study of glioma-infiltrating T cells. Study-wide results and limits: Tissue and blood shared very few CDR3 sequences. Gliomas, especially low-grade, showed above-expected tissue-blood divergence; non-neoplastic patients showed below.

Trimming removed 5 bases from V and 8 bases from J, with 15 bases in between. CDR3 length: 13 residues. Germline V gene sequence: CDR1 LNHDA, CDR2 SQIVND (reference sequence). Comments on this clonotype: Its antigen is not known.

The iRepertoire nested amplicon-rescue multiplex PCR amplified TCR alpha and beta CDR3s from RNA. Input was about 95-400 ng of tissue mRNA or PBMC total RNA. TCRdb reprocessed the multiplex PCR reads via MiXCR and lists one record per CDR3 protein. Among tens of thousands of distinct CDR3 sequences, 23% were seen once, and the ten largest hold around 7%. The TCR was taken from a human donor with low-grade glioma or glioblastoma, undergoing nonglioma brain surgery, or in good health (not recorded which). The sequenced sample consisted of glioma tissue, nonneoplastic brain tissue, or PBMCs (not recorded which). This chain connects TRBV19 to TRBJ1-2, with unresolved D. CDR3 sequence: CASSLPKMGGYTF. The CDR3 DNA follows: TGTGCCAGTAGTTTGCCCAAGATGGGAGGCTACACCTTC.